This T cell receptor (beta chain) was observed in a study of cytomegalovirus exposure and HLA in healthy donors. Findings and caveats of the study: In a later analysis, parvovirus B19, influenza, CMV and Epstein-Barr virus appeared linked to several top co-occurrence clusters.

Turning to this clone: As yet, its antigen is unknown.

Trimming at V came to 6 bases and at J to 1 base, leaving 8 bases not matched to a gene. Germline assignment: CDR1 LNHDA and CDR2 SQIVND (reference sequence). There are 16 residues in the CDR3. The PCR used 60 Vbeta and 13 Jbeta primers. The protocol was immunoSEQ multiplex PCR, while the TCRdb copy is restricted to in-frame clones and leaves out a portion. The sample includes some 130,000 clones, 70% to 85% seen only once; the top ten take 6.5%. Sequences were obtained from PBMCs. This receptor was taken from a man aged 35-49 years in good health and CMV-seropositive. This chain uses TRBV19 with TRBJ1-3; 8 bases fit TRBD1. The CDR3 DNA reads TGTGCCAGTAGCCAGGACAGGGCTTTTTCTGGAAACACCATATATTTT. Translating gives CASSQDRAFSGNTIYF.